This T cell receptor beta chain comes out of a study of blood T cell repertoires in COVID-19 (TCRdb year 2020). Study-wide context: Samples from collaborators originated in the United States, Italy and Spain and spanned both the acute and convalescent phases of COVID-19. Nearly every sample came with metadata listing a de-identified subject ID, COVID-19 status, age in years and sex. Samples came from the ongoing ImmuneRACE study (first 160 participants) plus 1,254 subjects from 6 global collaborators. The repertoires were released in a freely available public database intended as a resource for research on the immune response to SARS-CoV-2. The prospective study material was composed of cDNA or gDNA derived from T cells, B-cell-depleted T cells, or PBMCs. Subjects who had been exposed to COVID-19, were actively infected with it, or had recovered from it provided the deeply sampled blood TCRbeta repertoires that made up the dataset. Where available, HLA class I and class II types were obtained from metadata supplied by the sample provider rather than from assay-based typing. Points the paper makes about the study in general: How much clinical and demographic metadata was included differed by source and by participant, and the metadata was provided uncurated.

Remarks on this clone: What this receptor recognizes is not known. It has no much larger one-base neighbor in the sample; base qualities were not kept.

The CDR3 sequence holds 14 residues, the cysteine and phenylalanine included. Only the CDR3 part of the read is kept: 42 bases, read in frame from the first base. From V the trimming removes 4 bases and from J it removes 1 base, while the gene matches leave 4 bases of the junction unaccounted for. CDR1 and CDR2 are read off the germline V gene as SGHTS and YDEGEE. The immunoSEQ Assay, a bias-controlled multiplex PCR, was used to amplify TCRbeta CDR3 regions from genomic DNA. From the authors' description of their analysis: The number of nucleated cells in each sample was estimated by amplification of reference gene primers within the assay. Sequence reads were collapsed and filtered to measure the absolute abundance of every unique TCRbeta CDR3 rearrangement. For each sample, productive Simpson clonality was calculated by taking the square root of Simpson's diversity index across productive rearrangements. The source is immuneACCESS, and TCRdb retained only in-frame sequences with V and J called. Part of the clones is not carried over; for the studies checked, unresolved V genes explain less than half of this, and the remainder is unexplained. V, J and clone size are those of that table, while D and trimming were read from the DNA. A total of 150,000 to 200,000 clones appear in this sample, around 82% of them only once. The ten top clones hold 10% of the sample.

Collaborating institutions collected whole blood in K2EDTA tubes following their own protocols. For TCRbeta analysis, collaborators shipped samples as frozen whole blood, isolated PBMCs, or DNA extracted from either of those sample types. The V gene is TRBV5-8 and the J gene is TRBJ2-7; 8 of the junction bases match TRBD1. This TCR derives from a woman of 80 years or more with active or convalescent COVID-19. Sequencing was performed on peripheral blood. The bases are TGTGCCAGCAGCCCCCGGACAGGGTCCTACGAGCAGTACTTC. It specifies CASSPRTGSYEQYF.